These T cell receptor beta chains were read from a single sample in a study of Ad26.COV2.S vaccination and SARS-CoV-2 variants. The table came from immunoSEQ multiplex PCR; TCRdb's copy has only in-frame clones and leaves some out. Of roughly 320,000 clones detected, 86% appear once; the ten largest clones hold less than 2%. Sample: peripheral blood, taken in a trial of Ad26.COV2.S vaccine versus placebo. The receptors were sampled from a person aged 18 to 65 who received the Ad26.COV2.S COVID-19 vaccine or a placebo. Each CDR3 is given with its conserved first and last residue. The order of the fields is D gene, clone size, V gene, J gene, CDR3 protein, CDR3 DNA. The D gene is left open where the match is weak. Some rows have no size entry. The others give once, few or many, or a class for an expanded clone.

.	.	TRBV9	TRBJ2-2	CASSLEVNTGELFF	TGTGCCAGCAGCCTAGAGGTTAACACCGGGGAGCTGTTTTTT
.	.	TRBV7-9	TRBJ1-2	CASSLVENYGYTF	TGTGCCAGCAGCTTAGTCGAGAACTATGGCTACACCTTC
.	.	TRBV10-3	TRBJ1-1	CAIAGGSGEEAFF	TGTGCCATCGCGGGGGGAAGTGGCGAAGAAGCTTTCTTT
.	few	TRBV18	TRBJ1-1	CASSPPRGGMNTEAFF	TGTGCCAGCTCACCACCCCGAGGGGGTATGAACACTGAAGCTTTCTTT
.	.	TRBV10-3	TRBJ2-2	CATLTGKETGELFF	TGTGCCACCCTAACAGGGAAAGAGACCGGGGAGCTGTTTTTT
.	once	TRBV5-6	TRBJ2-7	CASSLGDLRGYEQYF	TGTGCCAGCAGCCTTGGAGACCTAAGGGGTTACGAGCAGTACTTC
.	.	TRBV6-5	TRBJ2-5	CASRVPTVGGTQYF	TGTGCCAGCAGAGTCCCGACCGTCGGTGGAACCCAGTACTTC
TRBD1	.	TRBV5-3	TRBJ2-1	CARSSPNGTEEFF	TGTGCCAGAAGCTCCCCGAACGGGACAGAGGAATTCTTC
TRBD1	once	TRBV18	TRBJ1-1	CASSFDRGAEAFF	TGTGCCAGCTCCTTCGACAGGGGCGCTGAAGCTTTCTTT
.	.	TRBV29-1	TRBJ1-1	CSVLRPNTEAFF	TGCAGCGTTTTGAGACCGAACACTGAAGCTTTCTTT
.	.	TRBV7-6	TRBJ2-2	CASSRGTGNTGELFF	TGTGCCAGCAGCCGGGGGACGGGGAACACCGGGGAGCTGTTTTTT
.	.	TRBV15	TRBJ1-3	CATSRDGHNSGNTIYF	TGTGCCACCAGCAGAGATGGACACAACTCTGGAAACACCATATATTTT
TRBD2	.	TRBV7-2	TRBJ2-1	CASSRGLAGGLLLDEQFF	TGTGCCAGCAGCCGGGGACTAGCGGGGGGGTTATTACTCGATGAGCAGTTCTTC
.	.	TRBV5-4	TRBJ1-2	CASTESAFYGYTF	TGTGCCAGCACCGAAAGCGCTTTCTATGGCTACACCTTC
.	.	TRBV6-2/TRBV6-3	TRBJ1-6	CASSRLGRRYNSPLHF	TGTGCCAGCAGTCGCTTGGGACGGAGATATAATTCACCCCTCCACTTT
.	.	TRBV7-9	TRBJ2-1	CASSLAGGAANEQFF	TGTGCCAGCAGCTTAGCGGGGGGAGCCGCCAATGAGCAGTTCTTC
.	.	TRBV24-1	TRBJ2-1	CATSHDSTNEQFF	TGTGCCACCAGTCATGACTCGACCAATGAGCAGTTCTTC
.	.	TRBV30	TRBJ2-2	CAWSSFGKGDTGELFF	TGTGCCTGGAGTAGTTTCGGAAAGGGGGACACCGGGGAGCTGTTTTTT
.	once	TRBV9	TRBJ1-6	CASSVEGRVYSPLHF	TGTGCCAGCAGCGTAGAGGGCAGGGTTTATTCACCCCTCCACTTT
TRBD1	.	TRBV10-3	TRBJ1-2	CAISADRVQGYTF	TGTGCCATCAGTGCTGACAGGGTTCAGGGCTACACCTTC
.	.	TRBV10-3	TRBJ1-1	CAISERSNTEAFF	TGTGCCATCAGTGAGCGGAGTAACACTGAAGCTTTCTTT
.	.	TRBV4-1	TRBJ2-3	CASRWSDTQYF	TGCGCCAGCAGATGGTCGGATACGCAGTATTTT
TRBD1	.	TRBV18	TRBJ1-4	CASSLNRQGNEKLFF	TGTGCCAGCTCACTGAATCGACAGGGGAATGAAAAACTGTTTTTT
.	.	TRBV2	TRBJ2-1	CASSVYEQFF	TGTGCCAGCAGTGTGTATGAGCAGTTCTTC
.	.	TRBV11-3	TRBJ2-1	CASSLRGSRNEQFF	TGTGCCAGCAGCCTTCGGGGGAGCAGGAATGAGCAGTTCTTC
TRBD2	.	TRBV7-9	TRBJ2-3	CASSLEASGGTSTDTQYF	TGTGCCAGCAGCTTAGAGGCTAGCGGGGGGACAAGCACAGATACGCAGTATTTT
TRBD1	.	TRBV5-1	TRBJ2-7	CASSLGPGTGTDYEQYF	TGCGCCAGCAGCTTGGGGCCCGGGACAGGGACTGACTACGAGCAGTACTTC
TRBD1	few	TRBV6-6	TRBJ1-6	CASSDRENSPLHF	TGTGCCAGCAGTGACAGGGAGAATTCACCCCTCCACTTT
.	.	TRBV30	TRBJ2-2	CAWRGRNTGELFF	TGTGCCTGGAGGGGGAGGAACACCGGGGAGCTGTTTTTT
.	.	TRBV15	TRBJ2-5	CATSREWEPGTQYF	TGTGCCACCAGCAGAGAGTGGGAACCAGGGACCCAGTACTTC
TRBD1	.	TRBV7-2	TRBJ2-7	CASSPVDRVSYEQYF	TGTGCCAGCAGCCCGGTGGACAGGGTCTCCTACGAGCAGTACTTC
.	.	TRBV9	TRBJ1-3	CASSVETGTGHTIYF	TGTGCCAGCAGCGTAGAAACAGGGACGGGGCACACCATATATTTT
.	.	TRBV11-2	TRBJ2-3	CASSLAAQYTQYF	TGTGCCAGCAGCTTAGCAGCGCAATATACGCAGTATTTT
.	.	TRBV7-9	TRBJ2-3	CASSPFGRYLITDTQYF	TGTGCCAGCAGCCCATTCGGAAGGTACTTAATCACAGATACGCAGTATTTT
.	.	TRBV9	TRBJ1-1	CASSPSTEAFF	TGTGCCAGCAGCCCGAGCACTGAAGCTTTCTTT
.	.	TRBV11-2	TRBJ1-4	CASSLPGGRLFF	TGTGCCAGCAGCCTCCCTGGGGGTCGGTTGTTTTTT
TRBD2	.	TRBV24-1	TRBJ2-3	CATSVSSGGTDTQYF	TGTGCCACCAGTGTTTCCAGCGGGGGCACAGATACGCAGTATTTT
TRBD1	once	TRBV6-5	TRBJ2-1	CASTPDRELYNEQFF	TGTGCCAGCACCCCGGACAGGGAGCTATACAATGAGCAGTTCTTC
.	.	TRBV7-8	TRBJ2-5	CASSLGLKETQYF	TGTGCCAGCAGCTTAGGGTTAAAAGAGACCCAGTACTTC
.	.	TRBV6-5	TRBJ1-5	CASRPPGGNQPQHF	TGTGCCAGCAGACCCCCAGGGGGCAATCAGCCCCAGCATTTT
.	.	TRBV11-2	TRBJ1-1	CASSLEGQMNTEAFF	TGTGCCAGCAGCTTAGAGGGGCAGATGAACACTGAAGCTTTCTTT
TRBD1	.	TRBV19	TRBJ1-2	CASSETGRADGYTF	TGTGCCAGTAGTGAGACAGGGCGGGCGGATGGCTACACCTTC
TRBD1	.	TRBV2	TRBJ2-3	CASSPGPDRGWDTQYF	TGTGCCAGCAGCCCGGGGCCGGACAGGGGGTGGGATACGCAGTATTTT
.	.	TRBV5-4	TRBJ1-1	CASSLGLDSPTEAFF	TGTGCCAGCAGCTTGGGCCTCGACAGTCCCACTGAAGCTTTCTTT
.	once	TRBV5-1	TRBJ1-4	CASSLAGAEKLFF	TGCGCCAGCAGCTTGGCAGGGGCGGAAAAACTGTTTTTT
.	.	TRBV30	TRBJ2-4	CAWENLAKNIQYF	TGTGCCTGGGAAAACTTAGCCAAAAACATTCAGTACTTC
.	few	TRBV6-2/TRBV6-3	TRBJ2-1	CASSYSVDWNEQFF	TGTGCCAGCAGTTACTCGGTAGATTGGAATGAGCAGTTCTTC
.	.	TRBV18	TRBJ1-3	CASSRSAEGNTIYF	TGTGCCAGCTCACGGTCGGCGGAGGGAAACACCATATATTTT
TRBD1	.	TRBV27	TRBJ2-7	CASSSPGQGRYEQYF	TGTGCCAGCAGTTCCCCCGGACAGGGTCGCTACGAGCAGTACTTC
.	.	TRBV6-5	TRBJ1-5	CASSPRGVGQPQHF	TGTGCCAGCAGTCCCCGCGGGGTCGGTCAGCCCCAGCATTTT
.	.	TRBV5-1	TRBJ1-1	CASRAQTNTEAFF	TGCGCCAGCAGGGCACAGACGAACACTGAAGCTTTCTTT